What follows are 10 T cell receptor beta chains derived from one specimen sequenced in a study of blood T cell repertoires in COVID-19. The protocol was immunoSEQ multiplex PCR, while the TCRdb copy is restricted to in-frame clones and leaves out a portion. The sample holds 150,000 to 180,000 clones; approximately 78% are singletons and the top ten take roughly 1.5%. The sequencing input was peripheral blood. The receptors here all came from a man older than 75 with acute or convalescent COVID-19.

This chain uses TRBV11-1 with TRBJ1-5; no clear D gene. Germline CDR1 and CDR2: SGHAT and FQDESV (reference sequence). The V and J ends lost 5 bases and 5 bases respectively, with 19 bases between them. The CDR3 is 16 residues long. The CDR3 DNA follows: TGTGCCAGCAGCCTTGACCGCCGGGAAACCCATCAGCCCCAGCATTTT. Translating it yields CASSLDRRETHQPQHF. Using reference TRBV11-1 and TRBJ1-5 for the parts outside the CDR3, the full variable domain is EAEVAQSPRYKITEKSQAVAFWCDPISGHATLYWYRQILGQGPELLVQFQDESVVDDSQLPKDRFSAERLKGVDSTLKIQPAELGDSAMYLCASSLDRRETHQPQHFGDGTRLSIL.

Only a few counts were recorded for this clone. The CDR3 nucleotides read TGTGCCAGACGTTACAGGGGGGACTATGGCTACACCTTC. Translated, it gives CARRYRGDYGYTF. V usage is TRBV19 and J usage is TRBJ1-2, with 8 bases aligning to TRBD1. The CDR3 sequence is 13 residues long. Trimming took 9 bases from V and 3 from J; bases not matched to a gene: 6. The germline V gene encodes CDR1 LNHDA and CDR2 SQIVND (reference sequence).

Notes on this clone: One end of the junction fails to match germline, which may point to a read error. The genes are TRBV7-7 and TRBJ2-2, with D hard to call. Germline lookup yields CDR1 SSHAT and CDR2 FNYEAQ (reference sequence). This CDR3 region has 13 residues. The CDR3 here is CASSLKYNGELFF. CDR3 DNA sequence: TGTGCTAGCAGTCTCAAGTACAACGGGGAGCTGTTTTTT.

The gene calls are TRBV30 and TRBJ2-5, with 7 positions matching TRBD1. V dropped 1 base and J dropped 4; count of bases not matched to a gene: 3. Per the germline V gene, CDR1 is GTSNPN and CDR2 is SVGIG (reference sequence). The CDR3 has 13 residues. CDR3 nucleotide sequence: TGTGCCTGGAGTGAGGGGACAGTAGAGACCCAGTACTTC. Residues: CAWSEGTVETQYF.

The V call is TRBV7-2, the J call TRBJ2-5, with TRBD2 identical over 7 bases. CDR3 length: 16 amino acids. Germline CDR1 reads SGHTA; CDR2 reads FQGNSA. J lost 2 bases, V lost 2 bases, and 8 bases had no gene match. CDR3 sequence (DNA): TGTGCCAGCAGCTTAAGAGAGGGACTACCTCAAGAGACCCAGTACTTC. It specifies CASSLREGLPQETQYF. The whole variable domain, filled in from reference TRBV7-2 and TRBJ2-5, reads GAGVSQSPSNKVTEKGKDVELRCDPISGHTALYWYRQSLGQGLEFLIYFQGNSAPDKSGLPSDRFSAERTGGSVSTLTIQRTQQEDSAVYLCASSLREGLPQETQYFGPGTRLLVL.

The chain carries TRBV27 and TRBJ1-1, with D perhaps TRBD1 (6 bases). V was shortened by 5 bases and J by 6 bases, with 13 bases between the two germline ends. Germline V CDR1 and CDR2: MNHEY, SMNVEV (reference sequence). The CDR3 contains 13 residues. In DNA, the CDR3 is TGTGCCAGCAGTCGGCAGGGGAGGGCTGAAGCTTTCTTT. Its translation: CASSRQGRAEAFF.

The V call is TRBV6-2 or TRBV6-3, the J call TRBJ2-7, with D tentatively TRBD2 (5 bases). The CDR3 is made up of 13 amino acids. The V end was cut by 2 bases, the J end by 5 bases, with 10 bases between. Germline V CDR1 and CDR2: MNHEY, SVGEGT. The CDR3 spells CASSYTYGNEQYF. The DNA of the CDR3 is TGTGCCAGCAGTTACACCTACGGGAACGAGCAGTACTTC.

The rearrangement links TRBV10-3 to TRBJ2-7; D may be TRBD2 (5 bases). The CDR3 has 14 residues. In germline, CDR1 is ENHRY, CDR2 SYGVKD. Trimming pared 4 bases from V and 4 bases from J, leaving 14 bases between. Here the CDR3 reads CAISGRGPGYEQYF. The CDR3 DNA follows: TGTGCCATCAGTGGCCGGGGTCCGGGGTACGAGCAGTACTTC.

The chain recombines TRBV6-2 or TRBV6-3 with TRBJ2-7, with 7 positions matching TRBD1. Germline assignment: CDR1 MNHEY and CDR2 SVGEGT. This CDR3 is 14 amino acids long. V gave up 4 bases and J gave up 5 bases; unmatched junction bases: 8. CDR3 region: CASSWHRGKNEQYF. CDR3 coding DNA: TGTGCCAGCAGTTGGCACAGGGGAAAAAACGAGCAGTACTTC.

The rearrangement joins TRBV7-9 to TRBJ1-2; 8 bases align to TRBD1. In germline, CDR1 is SEHNR, CDR2 FQNEAQ (reference sequence). Trimming removed 4 bases from V and 6 bases from J; junction bases left unmatched: 7. This CDR3 spans 14 amino acids. Written as DNA, the CDR3 is TGTGCCAGCAGCTGGGGGGCAGGGGGCCATGGCTACACCTTC. This sequence encodes CASSWGAGGHGYTF.